A single T cell receptor (beta chain) is shown here with its context. Researchers collected around 10 milliliters of peripheral blood from every single donor. Primers used in a second PCR of about 7 to 11 cycles were a sample-barcoded 5' primer and a J-beta primer mix. TCRdb re-derived calls from the 5' RACE reads in MiXCR, one entry per CDR3 protein. The data contain about 1.7 million distinct CDR3 sequences, about 30% of them singletons. The CDR3 contains 13 residues. V was clipped by 5 bases and J by 8 bases, with 15 bases between them. This entry belongs to a study of blood T cells in healthy people across ages.

J is TRBJ1-2 and V is TRBV12-3 or TRBV12-4, with D maybe TRBD1 (6 bases). The source material was blood. The TCR sequence derives from a woman in her 30s in good health. The CDR3 is CASSPRTAWGYTF. As DNA, the CDR3 is TGTGCCAGCAGTCCTCGGACAGCCTGGGGCTACACCTTC.